This entry concerns a single T cell receptor beta chain. Its antigen remains unknown. These data come from a study of blood T cells in healthy people across ages. Study outcomes and limitations: Strong correlation existed between TCR beta diversity and naive T cell percentage.

Primers used in a second PCR of about 6 to 11 cycles were a sample-barcoded 5' primer and a J-beta primer mix. MiXCR, run by TCRdb on the 5' RACE reads, gives a single entry per CDR3 protein. The table records hundreds of thousands of distinct CDR3 sequences, roughly 45% of them present only once. The CDR3 runs to 15 residues. Germline V gene data show CDR1 as LGHDT and CDR2 as YNNKEL (reference sequence). Trimming pared 1 base from V and 6 bases from J, leaving 16 bases between. Per sample, extraction of total RNA gave at least 6 micrograms in every case. The TCR originated in a woman aged 60-75 years in good health. The chain uses TRBV3-1 and TRBJ2-7; perhaps TRBD1 as D (6 bases). Sequences were obtained from blood. For the CDR3, the DNA is TGTGCCAGCAGCCAAGCAATACAGGGAGTAGGCGAGCAGTACTTC. Translation: CASSQAIQGVGEQYF.